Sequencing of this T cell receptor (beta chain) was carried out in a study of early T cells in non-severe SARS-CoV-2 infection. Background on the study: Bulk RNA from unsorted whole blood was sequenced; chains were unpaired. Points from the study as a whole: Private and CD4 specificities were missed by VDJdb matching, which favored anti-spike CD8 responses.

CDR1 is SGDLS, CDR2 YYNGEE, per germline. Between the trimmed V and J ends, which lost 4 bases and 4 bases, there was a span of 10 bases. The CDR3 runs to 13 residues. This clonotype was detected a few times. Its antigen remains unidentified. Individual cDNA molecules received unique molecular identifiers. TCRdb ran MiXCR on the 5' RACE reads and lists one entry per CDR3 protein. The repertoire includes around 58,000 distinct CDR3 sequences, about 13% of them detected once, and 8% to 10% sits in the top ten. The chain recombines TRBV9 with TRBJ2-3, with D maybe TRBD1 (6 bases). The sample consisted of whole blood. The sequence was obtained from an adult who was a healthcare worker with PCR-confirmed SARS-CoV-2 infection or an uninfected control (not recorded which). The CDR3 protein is CASSPSGADTQYF. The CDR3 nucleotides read TGTGCCAGCAGCCCCTCAGGGGCAGATACGCAGTATTTT.